The 4 T cell receptor beta chains listed next were all sequenced from one sample in a study of cytomegalovirus exposure and HLA in healthy donors. Libraries were prepared by immunoSEQ multiplex PCR; TCRdb keeps only in-frame clonotypes and omits some of them. The sample yields roughly 60,000 clones, roughly nine tenths seen once. Input material: PBMCs. Source of these receptors: a woman between 25 and 40 years old in good health and CMV-seronegative.

The chain combines TRBV6-9 with TRBJ1-4; possible D gene TRBD1, 6 bases. The CDR3 sequence is 15 residues long. CDR1 is MNHGY, CDR2 SVAAGI, per germline. The V gene lost 3 bases and the J gene lost 6 bases, with 14 bases spanning the gap. The CDR3 sequence: CASSYDIKGDEKLFF. CDR3 nucleotide sequence: TGTGCCAGCAGTTACGACATCAAGGGGGATGAAAAACTGTTTTTT.

This clone was detected only a few times. The V and J genes are TRBV6-6 and TRBJ2-1, with D possibly being TRBD1 (6 bases). With 8 bases removed from V and 0 bases from J, the gap between germline ends came to 11 bases. The CDR3 runs 14 residues. CDR1 and CDR2 (germline): MNHNY, SVGAGI (reference sequence). Here the CDR3 reads CASLNRDSYNEQFF. Here the CDR3 DNA reads TGTGCCAGCTTAAACAGGGACTCCTACAATGAGCAGTTCTTC.

This clone was seen a single time. V usage is TRBV28 and J usage is TRBJ2-6; 9 bases line up with TRBD1. CDR1 MDHEN and CDR2 SYDVKM come from the germline V gene. The CDR3 spans 18 residues. Trimming at V came to 5 bases and at J to 1 base, leaving 9 bases not matched to a gene. CDR3 loop: CASSLSGTGISGANVLTF. DNA of the CDR3: TGTGCCAGCAGTCTGTCCGGGACAGGGATTTCTGGGGCCAACGTCCTGACTTTC.

V usage is TRBV2 and J usage is TRBJ2-2; D perhaps matches TRBD1 (6 bases). The germline CDR1 and CDR2 sequences are SNHLY and FYNNEI. The ends were cut back, 7 bases at V and 4 bases at J, with 10 bases in the middle. CDR3 length equals 13 residues. Here the CDR3 DNA reads TGTGCCAGCACCGAACAGGGCACCGGGGAGCTGTTTTTT. Its translation: CASTEQGTGELFF.